The T cell receptor (beta chain) under discussion was sequenced for a study of T cell repertoires in cytomegalovirus infection (dated 2019 in TCRdb). Looking at the study overall: Alongside well-studied HLA-B-restricted epitopes, the peptide stimulations were aimed at recently identified HLA-C-restricted CMV epitopes, whose presentation resists viral immunomodulation. Donor HLA type was relevant to the analysis, as public TCR beta signatures indicated carriage of CMV infection together with the matching HLA type.

Sequencing instrument: Illumina HiSeq 1500. TCRdb passed the public sequencing reads through fastp at Q25 and MiXCR, retaining productive beta sequences. Duplicate CDR3 protein sequences are folded into a single record with the most common DNA and genes. A total of about 830,000 distinct CDR3 sequences appear in this sample, 32% of them only once. The ten top clones hold around 12% of the sample. As regards this clonotype: This receptor's antigen is unknown. Base qualities are not recorded, but no much larger clone differs from it by a single base.

Explained via the paper, the treatment or condition label denotes: in vitro stimulation with specific CMV peptide epitopes to enrich CMV-specific T cells. Measured from the cysteine to the phenylalanine, the CDR3 is 12 residues long. The read is trimmed to its CDR3 DNA, 36 bases read in frame from base 1. A distance of 13 bases separates the germline ends of V and J, which lose 4 bases and 12 bases respectively. The investigation overall reported the following: Carriers of CMV infection plus the relevant HLA type were discriminated by the cumulative frequency of public TCR beta family members in the study cohort and in an independent roughly 380-donor cohort. The ex vivo response was dominated by HLA-C-restricted CMV-specific TCR beta clonotypes, which also provided the single most frequent clonotype in two of eight donors.

Sequencing used cultured CD8+ T cells from PBMCs, obtained from culture after CMV antigen stimulation. The chain couples TRBV12-3 or TRBV12-4 to TRBJ2-1; TRBD2 could be the D gene, as 6 bases match. This TCR was recovered from a human donor in good health (CMV status not recorded). Some clones in this sample may be carry-over from other donors' samples. Here the CDR3 is given as CASSSIQGGQFF. The DNA sequence follows: TGTGCCAGCAGTTCAATCCAGGGAGGGCAGTTCTTC.